This entry features one T cell receptor (beta chain) sequence. The antigen is unknown. The V gene's germline CDR1 is KGHSH and CDR2 LQKENI. V was clipped by 3 bases and J by 0 bases, with 9 bases between them. The CDR3 covers 14 residues. These data come from a study of cytomegalovirus exposure and HLA in healthy donors. Background on the study: The early release's HLA-typed donors yielded some 85 million unique TCRs. Around 77% of 398 genotyped donors fell in the Caucasian-associated ancestry cluster. Points from the study as a whole: In a later analysis, parvovirus B19, influenza, CMV and Epstein-Barr virus appeared linked to several top co-occurrence clusters.

PCR involved 60 Vbeta and 13 Jbeta primers. Sequenced by immunoSEQ multiplex PCR; TCRdb stores in-frame clones only, minus some. Its table lists roughly 120,000 clones. The clonotype originates from a middle-aged man in good health and CMV-seronegative. The rearrangement links TRBV18 to TRBJ2-7; possibly TRBD1 for D (6 bases). Input material: PBMCs. CDR3 in amino acids: CASSPRRGSYEQYF. The CDR3 nucleotides read TGTGCCAGCTCACCCCGCAGGGGCTCCTACGAGCAGTACTTC.